This T cell receptor beta chain was captured in a study of technical replicates of blood from a few donors. Repertoires were generated with immunoSEQ multiplex PCR, while TCRdb's copy carries only in-frame clones and drops some. The sample holds around 92,000 clones, more than 90% seen once. CDR3 length: 14 residues. V trimming: 8 bases; J trimming: 7 bases; junction bases outside the gene matches: 8. The germline gives CDR1 LNHDA, CDR2 SQIVND (reference sequence). This receptor was identified in a human donor in good health. The chain employs TRBV19 and TRBJ2-1; 10 positions match TRBD1. The sequencing input was T cells isolated from PBMCs. The CDR3 sequence is CASGRQGARNEQFF. In nucleotides, the CDR3 is TGTGCCAGTGGGAGACAGGGGGCCCGTAATGAGCAGTTCTTC.